This is a list of T cell receptor beta chains from one sample in a study of T cell repertoires in cytomegalovirus infection. These receptors' antigens are unknown. One entry per CDR3 protein results from TCRdb running MiXCR on the reads. The table has just over 450,000 distinct CDR3 sequences, about 39% seen once. The sample here was cultured PBMCs, taken from culture after CMV antigen stimulation. Receptors were obtained from a human donor in good health (CMV status not recorded). Some clones in this sample may be carry-over from other donors' samples. CDR3s include the opening cysteine and the closing phenylalanine or tryptophan. The D gene is left open where the match is weak. Some rows have no size entry. The others give once, few or many, or a class for an expanded clone.

CDR3aa,CDR3nt,abundance,v_gene,j_gene,d_gene
CASSFGTVLSYGYTF,TGTGCCAGCAGTTTCGGGACAGTCTTATCTTATGGCTACACCTTC,-,TRBV12-3/TRBV12-4,TRBJ1-2,TRBD1
CASSLGPKLSSYEQYF,TGTGCCAGCAGCTTAGGCCCGAAGCTAAGCTCCTACGAGCAGTACTTC,-,TRBV11-3,TRBJ2-7,-
CASSARRGRDTEDFF,TGTGCCAGCAGCGCCCGGAGGGGACGGGACACTGAAGATTTCTTT,-,TRBV7-2,TRBJ1-1,-
CASSYPGAPYGYTF,TGTGCCAGCAGTTACCCCGGAGCGCCCTATGGCTACACCTTC,-,TRBV6-5,TRBJ1-2,-
CASSPQAGGRNEQFF,TGTGCCAGCAGCCCCCAAGCGGGAGGGCGCAATGAGCAGTTCTTC,few,TRBV7-2,TRBJ2-1,TRBD2
CASGVKGNSNQPQHF,TGTGCCAGCGGGGTGAAGGGGAATAGCAATCAGCCCCAGCATTTT,-,TRBV2,TRBJ1-5,-
CASRRGPSSGNTIYF,TGTGCCAGCAGAAGGGGTCCCTCCTCTGGAAACACCATATATTTT,few,TRBV28,TRBJ1-3,-
CSASAGGHTDTQYF,TGCAGTGCGTCGGCCGGGGGGCACACAGATACGCAGTATTTT,-,TRBV20-1,TRBJ2-3,-
CASSSRGFSRGTGELFF,TGTGCCAGCAGTTCCCGGGGATTCTCGCGGGGGACCGGGGAGCTGTTTTTT,-,TRBV12-3/TRBV12-4,TRBJ2-2,TRBD2
CASSLGPPDYNEQFF,TGTGCCAGCAGCTTAGGCCCCCCGGACTACAATGAGCAGTTCTTC,-,TRBV7-2,TRBJ2-1,-